The entry below describes one T cell receptor (beta chain). The sample belongs to a study of shared clonotypes between healthy human individuals. Libraries were prepared by immunoSEQ multiplex PCR; TCRdb keeps only in-frame clonotypes and omits some of them. The profile shows approximately 1.5 million clones, around 98% of them singletons. This sequence originates from a man aged 25 to 45 in good health. The specimen sequenced was naive CD4+ T cells sorted from blood. The subset was: CD45RA+ positively selected.

The CDR3 DNA follows: TGTGCCAGCAGGAGTAGCGGCACCCCCTCAGGCTCCTACAATGAGCAGTTCTTC. This encodes CASRSSGTPSGSYNEQFF. The rearrangement joins TRBV27 to TRBJ2-1; tentatively, D is TRBD2 (6 bases). The CDR3 sequence is 18 residues long. Germline assignment: CDR1 MNHEY and CDR2 SMNVEV (reference sequence). V was shortened by 6 bases and J by 0 bases, with 21 bases between the two germline ends.